The clone carrying this TCR beta chain was seen more than once but under ten times. The data derive from a study of molecular identifiers for immune sequencing clone quantification. In the sort, naive CD8 T cells were defined as CD8+CD4-CCR7+CD45RA+. CDR3 length: 13 amino acids. The V gene lost 0 bases and the J gene lost 7 bases, with 10 bases spanning the gap. Germline lookup yields CDR1 SQVTM and CDR2 ANQGSEA. TCRdb reprocessed the PCR reads via MiXCR and lists one record per CDR3 protein. The sample consists of about 640,000 distinct CDR3 sequences, about 20% of them appearing once. This clonotype was obtained from a human donor in good health. Some libraries in this study had Jurkat cell RNA spiked in. The J gene is TRBJ2-1, the V gene TRBV29-1; no clear D gene. Sequencing input: naive CD8+ T cells from blood, with Jurkat cell RNA spiked in. As to subset: FACS-sorted CD8+CD4-CCR7+CD45RA+ naive T cells. CDR3 loop: CSVEEARRNEQFF. The CDR3, as DNA: TGCAGCGTTGAAGAGGCTAGGCGGAATGAGCAGTTCTTC.